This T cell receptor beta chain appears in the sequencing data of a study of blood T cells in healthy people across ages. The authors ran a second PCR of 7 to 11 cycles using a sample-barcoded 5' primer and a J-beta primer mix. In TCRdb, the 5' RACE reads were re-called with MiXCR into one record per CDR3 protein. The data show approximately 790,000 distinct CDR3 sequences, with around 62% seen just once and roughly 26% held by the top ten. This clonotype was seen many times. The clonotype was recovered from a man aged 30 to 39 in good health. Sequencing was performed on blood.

The CDR3 spells CASSTSGGAYNEQFF. The CDR3 region has the DNA TGTGCCAGCAGCACGAGCGGGGGGGCTTACAATGAGCAGTTCTTC. V usage is TRBV5-5 and J usage is TRBJ2-1; TRBD2 aligns across 10 bases. The CDR3 is made up of 15 amino acids. CDR1 is SGHKS and CDR2 is YYEKEE in the germline V gene (reference sequence). J gave up 4 bases and V 4 bases, and 5 bases lay outside the gene matches.